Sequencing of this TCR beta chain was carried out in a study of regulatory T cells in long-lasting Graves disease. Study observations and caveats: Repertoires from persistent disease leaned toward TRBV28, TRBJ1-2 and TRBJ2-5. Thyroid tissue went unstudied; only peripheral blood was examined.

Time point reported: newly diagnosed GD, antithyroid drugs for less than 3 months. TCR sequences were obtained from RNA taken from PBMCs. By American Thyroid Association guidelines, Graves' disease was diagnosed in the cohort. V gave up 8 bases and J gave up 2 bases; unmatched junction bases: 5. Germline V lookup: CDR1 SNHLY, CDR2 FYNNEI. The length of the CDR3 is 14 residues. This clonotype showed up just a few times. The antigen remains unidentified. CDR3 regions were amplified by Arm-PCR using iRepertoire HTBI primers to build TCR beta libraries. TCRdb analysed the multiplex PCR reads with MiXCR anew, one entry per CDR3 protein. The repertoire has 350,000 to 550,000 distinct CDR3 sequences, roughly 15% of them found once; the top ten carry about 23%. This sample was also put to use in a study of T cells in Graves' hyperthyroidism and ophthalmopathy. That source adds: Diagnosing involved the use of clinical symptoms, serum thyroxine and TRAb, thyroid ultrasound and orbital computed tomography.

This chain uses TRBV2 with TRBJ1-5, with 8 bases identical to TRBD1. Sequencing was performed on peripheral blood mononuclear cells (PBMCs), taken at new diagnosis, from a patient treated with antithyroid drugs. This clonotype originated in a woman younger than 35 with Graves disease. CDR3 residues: CASSGTGRNQPQHF. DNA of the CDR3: TGTGCCAGCTCTGGGACAGGTCGCAATCAGCCCCAGCATTTT.